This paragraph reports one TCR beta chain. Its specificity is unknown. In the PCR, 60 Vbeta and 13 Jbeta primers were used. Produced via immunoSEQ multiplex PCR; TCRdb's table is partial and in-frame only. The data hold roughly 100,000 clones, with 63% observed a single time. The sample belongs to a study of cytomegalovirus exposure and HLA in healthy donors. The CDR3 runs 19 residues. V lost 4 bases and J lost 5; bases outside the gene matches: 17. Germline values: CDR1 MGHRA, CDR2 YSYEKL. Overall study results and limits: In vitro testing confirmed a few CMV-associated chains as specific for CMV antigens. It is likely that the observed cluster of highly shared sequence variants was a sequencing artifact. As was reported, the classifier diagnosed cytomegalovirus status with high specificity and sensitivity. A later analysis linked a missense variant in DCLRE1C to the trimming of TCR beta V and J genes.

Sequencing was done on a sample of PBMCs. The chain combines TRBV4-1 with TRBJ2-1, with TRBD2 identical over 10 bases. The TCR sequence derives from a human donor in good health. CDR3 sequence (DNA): TGCGCCAGCAGCCCAAGCGGTGCCCCACTAGCGGGAACAGACAATGAGCAGTTCTTC. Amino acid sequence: CASSPSGAPLAGTDNEQFF.